The TCR beta chain under discussion was sequenced for a study of T-cell memory formation after mild COVID-19. Study-level points and caveats: The pre-infection memory compartment contained some responding clones, suggesting cross-reactive memory joined.

V shed 4 bases, J shed 15 bases, and the junction held 9 bases outside the gene matches. The CDR3 has 14 amino acids. CDR1 SGHTA and CDR2 FQGNSA come from the germline V gene. Constant-segment primers were used for 5'RACE, and the resulting TCR alpha and TCR beta cDNA libraries carried sample barcodes and UMIs. TCRdb called the 5' RACE reads again in MiXCR, with one record for every CDR3 protein. The sample carries 140,000 or so distinct CDR3 sequences, 15% to 20% recorded once. Note on this clonotype: Antigen unknown.

This chain joins TRBV7-2 and TRBJ2-1; TRBD2 matches at 13 bases. The TCR originated in an adult woman who had mild COVID-19 (a few samples of this study predate the infection). Cell type and time point are not known. Input material: PBMCs or a T cell subset sorted from them (not recorded which). The CDR3 DNA is TGTGCCAGCAGCTCTCGGACTAGCGGGGGAGTTCTGTTCTTC. Encoded protein: CASSSRTSGGVLFF.